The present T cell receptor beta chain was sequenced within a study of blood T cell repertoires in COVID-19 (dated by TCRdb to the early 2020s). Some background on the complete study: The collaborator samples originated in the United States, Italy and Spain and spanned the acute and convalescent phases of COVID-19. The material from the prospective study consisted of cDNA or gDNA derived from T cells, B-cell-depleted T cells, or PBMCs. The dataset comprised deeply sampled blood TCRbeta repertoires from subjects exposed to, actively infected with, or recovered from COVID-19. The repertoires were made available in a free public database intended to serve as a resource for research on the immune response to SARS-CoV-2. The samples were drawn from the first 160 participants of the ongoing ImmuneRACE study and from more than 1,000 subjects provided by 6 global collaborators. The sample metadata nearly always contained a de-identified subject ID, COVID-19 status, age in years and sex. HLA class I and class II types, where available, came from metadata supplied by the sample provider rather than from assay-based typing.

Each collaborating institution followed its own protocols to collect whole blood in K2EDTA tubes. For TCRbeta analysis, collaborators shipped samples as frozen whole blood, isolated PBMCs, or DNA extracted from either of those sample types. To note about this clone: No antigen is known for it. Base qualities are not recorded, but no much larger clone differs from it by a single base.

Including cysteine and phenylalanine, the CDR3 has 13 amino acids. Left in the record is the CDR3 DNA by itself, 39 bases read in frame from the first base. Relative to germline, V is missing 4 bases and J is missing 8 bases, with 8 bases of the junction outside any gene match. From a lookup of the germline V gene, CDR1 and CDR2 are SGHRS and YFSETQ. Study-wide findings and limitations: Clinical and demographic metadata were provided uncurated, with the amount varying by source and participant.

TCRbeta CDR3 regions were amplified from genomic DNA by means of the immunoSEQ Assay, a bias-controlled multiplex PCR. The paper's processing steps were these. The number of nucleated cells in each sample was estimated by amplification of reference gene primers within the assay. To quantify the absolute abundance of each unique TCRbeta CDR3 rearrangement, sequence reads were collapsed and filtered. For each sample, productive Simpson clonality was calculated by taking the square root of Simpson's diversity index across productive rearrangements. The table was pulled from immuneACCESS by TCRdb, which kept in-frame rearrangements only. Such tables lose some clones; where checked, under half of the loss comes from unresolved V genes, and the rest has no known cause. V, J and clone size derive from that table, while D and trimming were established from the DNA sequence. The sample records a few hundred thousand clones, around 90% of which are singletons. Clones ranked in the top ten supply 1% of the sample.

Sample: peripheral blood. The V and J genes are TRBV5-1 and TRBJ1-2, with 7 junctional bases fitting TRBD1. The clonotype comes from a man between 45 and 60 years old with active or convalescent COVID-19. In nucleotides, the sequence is TGCGCCAGCAGCCCGGCCGACAGGGCAGGCTACACCTTC. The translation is CASSPADRAGYTF. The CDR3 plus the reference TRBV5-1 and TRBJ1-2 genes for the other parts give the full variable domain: KAGVTQTPRYLIKTRGQQVTLSCSPISGHRSVSWYQQTPGQGLQFLFEYFSETQRNKGNFPGRFSGRQFSNSRSEMNVSTLELGDSALYLCASSPADRAGYTFGSGTRLTVV.